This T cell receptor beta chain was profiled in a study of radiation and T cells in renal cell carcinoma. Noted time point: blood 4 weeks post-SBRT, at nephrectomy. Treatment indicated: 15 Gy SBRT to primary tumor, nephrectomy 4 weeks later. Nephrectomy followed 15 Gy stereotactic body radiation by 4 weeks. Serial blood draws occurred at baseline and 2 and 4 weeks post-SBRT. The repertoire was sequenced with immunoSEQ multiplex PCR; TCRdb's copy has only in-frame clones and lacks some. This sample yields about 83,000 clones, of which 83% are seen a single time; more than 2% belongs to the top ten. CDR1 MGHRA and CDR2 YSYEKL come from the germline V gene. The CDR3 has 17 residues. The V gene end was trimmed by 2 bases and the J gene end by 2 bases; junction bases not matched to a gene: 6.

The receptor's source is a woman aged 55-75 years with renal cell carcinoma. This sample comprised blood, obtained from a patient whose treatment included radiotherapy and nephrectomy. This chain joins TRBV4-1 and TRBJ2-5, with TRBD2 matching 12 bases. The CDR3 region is CASSQLLLAGGQETQYF. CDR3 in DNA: TGCGCCAGCAGCCAACTCTTGCTAGCGGGGGGGCAAGAGACCCAGTACTTC.